The 5 T cell receptor beta chains below all came from one sample that was sequenced in a study of T cells in Graves' hyperthyroidism and ophthalmopathy. Amplified TCR beta CDR3 regions came from RNA transcripts. First-round RT-PCR with HTBI primers amplified the TCR CDR3 region. TCRdb processed the multiplex PCR reads anew with MiXCR; each CDR3 protein has one entry. The repertoire consists of fewer than 200,000 distinct CDR3 sequences, with around 8.9% occurring once and the leading ten covering roughly a fifth. Material: blood. The receptors originated from a woman between 18 and 29 years old with Graves' hyperthyroidism that later progressed to Graves' ophthalmopathy.

This clonotype was counted ten times or more. The J gene is TRBJ2-5, the V gene TRBV20-1; 7 bases are a match to TRBD1. Germline CDR1 reads DFQATT; CDR2 reads SNEGSKA (reference sequence). The length of the CDR3 is 13 residues. The V segment lost 3 bases and the J segment 1 base; nucleotides outside the gene matches: 2. Written as DNA, the CDR3 is TGCAGTGCTAGTAAGGGGGCCCAAGAGACCCAGTACTTC. Translated, it gives CSASKGAQETQYF.

A note on this clonotype: A read error is possible here, since a much larger clone lies one base away. The gene calls are TRBV6-1 and TRBJ1-1; D possibly corresponds to TRBD1 (5 bases). This CDR3 region has 16 residues. The germline V gene has CDR1 MNHNS and CDR2 SASEGT. V was clipped by 6 bases and J by 1 base, with 18 bases between them. The CDR3 DNA sequence: TGTGCCAGCAGGTCTCAGGGCCGGAGGAGGAACACTGAAGCTTTCTTT. Its translation: CASRSQGRRRNTEAFF.

The sample holds many counts of this clonotype. The chain links TRBV12-3 or TRBV12-4 to TRBJ2-2, with no clear D. The CDR3 runs to 11 residues. Trimming cost V 1 base and J 10 bases, with 4 bases left between them. The CDR3 nucleotides read TGTGCCAGCAGTTTAGGGACGGAGCTGTTTTTT. It is translated as CASSLGTELFF.

There are many counts of this clonotype. This chain uses TRBV7-9 with TRBJ1-5; no firm D call. This CDR3 is 12 amino acids long. The germline CDR1 and CDR2 sequences are SEHNR and FQNEAQ (reference sequence). V was clipped by 5 bases and J by 11 bases, with 13 bases between them. The CDR3 nucleotides are TGTGCCAGCAGCATAGAGAGTTGGGCCCAGCATTTT. It yields the protein CASSIESWAQHF.

This clonotype appeared many times. The chain joins TRBV20-1 to TRBJ2-1, with a possible D match to TRBD2 (7 bases). The CDR3 has 12 residues. The germline V gene encodes CDR1 DFQATT and CDR2 SNEGSKA (reference sequence). With 3 bases removed from V and 6 bases from J, the gap between germline ends came to 9 bases. CDR3 nucleotide sequence: TGCAGTGCTAGTGCGGGGGCCAATGAGCAGTTCTTC. It translates to CSASAGANEQFF.